This T cell receptor beta chain was recovered during a study of control samples from healthy donors and cancer patients. The V and J ends lost 6 bases and 4 bases, in that order; junction bases with no gene match: 7. The V gene's germline CDR1 is MDHEN and CDR2 SYDVKM. The CDR3 extends over 14 amino acids. The data were produced by immunoSEQ multiplex PCR, yet TCRdb's version contains in-frame clones alone and is incomplete. The sample includes some 100,000 clones, 70% to 90% seen only once; the top ten take approximately 14%. This sequence joins TRBV28 and TRBJ1-2; 8 nucleotides align to TRBD1. The sequenced material came from blood. The receptor was isolated from a man aged 25-45 years in good health. This CDR3 reads CASRRTGTSYGYTF. CDR3 DNA: TGTGCCAGCAGGCGGACAGGGACTTCCTATGGCTACACCTTC.